The T cell receptor beta chain described here comes from a study of T-cell reconstitution after alpha-beta-depleted transplantation in children. This clonotype was seen ten or more times. This CDR3 spans 13 amino acids. Germline CDR1 reads SQVTM; CDR2 reads ANQGSEA. Trimming removed 5 bases from V and 4 bases from J, with 13 bases in between. During its preparation, the TCRbeta library received unique molecular identifiers. TCRdb re-called the PCR reads with MiXCR, one entry per CDR3 protein. Counted here are about 640,000 distinct CDR3 sequences, around a sixth occurring once; the ten biggest clones make up approximately 1%.

The sequenced sample was PBMCs from the stem cell graft donor, obtained from the stem cell graft. This sequence was found in a human donor who donated a stem cell graft to a child with acute myeloid leukemia. This chain links TRBV29-1 with TRBJ2-3; possible D gene TRBD1, 6 bases. CDR3 in amino acids: CSVCPQGADTQYF. CDR3 sequence (DNA): TGCAGCGTTTGCCCACAGGGTGCAGATACGCAGTATTTT.